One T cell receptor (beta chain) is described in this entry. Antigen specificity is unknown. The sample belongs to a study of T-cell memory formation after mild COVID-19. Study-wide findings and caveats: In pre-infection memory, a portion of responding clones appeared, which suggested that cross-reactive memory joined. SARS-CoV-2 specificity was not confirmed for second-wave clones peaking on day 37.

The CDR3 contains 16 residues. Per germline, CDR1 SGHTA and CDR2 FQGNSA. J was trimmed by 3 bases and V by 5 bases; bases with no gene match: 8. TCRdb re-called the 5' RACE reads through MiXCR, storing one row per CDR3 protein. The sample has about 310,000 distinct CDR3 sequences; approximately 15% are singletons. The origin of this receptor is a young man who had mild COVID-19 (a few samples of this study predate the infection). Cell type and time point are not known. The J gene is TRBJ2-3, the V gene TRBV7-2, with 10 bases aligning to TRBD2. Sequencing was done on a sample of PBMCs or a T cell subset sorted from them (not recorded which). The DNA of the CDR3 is TGTGCCAGCAGCGTTAGGATAGCGGGGGGAACAGATACGCAGTATTTT. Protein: CASSVRIAGGTDTQYF.